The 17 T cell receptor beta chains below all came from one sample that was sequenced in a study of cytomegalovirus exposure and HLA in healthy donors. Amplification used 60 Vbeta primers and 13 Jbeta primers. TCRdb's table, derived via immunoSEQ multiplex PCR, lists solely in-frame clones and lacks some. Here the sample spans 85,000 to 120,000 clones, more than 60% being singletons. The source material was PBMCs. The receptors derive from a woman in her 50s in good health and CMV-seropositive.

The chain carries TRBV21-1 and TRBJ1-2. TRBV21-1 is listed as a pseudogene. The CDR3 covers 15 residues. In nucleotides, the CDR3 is TGTGCCAGCAGCAAAGACGACCGCGGCAAGTATGGCTACACCTTC. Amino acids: CASSKDDRGKYGYTF.

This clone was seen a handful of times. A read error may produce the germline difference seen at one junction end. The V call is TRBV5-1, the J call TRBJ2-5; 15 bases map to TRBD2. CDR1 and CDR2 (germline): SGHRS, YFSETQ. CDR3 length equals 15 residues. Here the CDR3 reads CASSSGLAGGQLRNF. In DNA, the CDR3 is TGCGCCAGCAGCTCGGGACTAGCGGGGGGTCAACTAAGAAACTTC. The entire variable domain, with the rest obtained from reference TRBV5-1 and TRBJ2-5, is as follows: KAGVTQTPRYLIKTRGQQVTLSCSPISGHRSVSWYQQTPGQGLQFLFEYFSETQRNKGNFPGRFSGRQFSNSRSEMNVSTLELGDSALYLCASSSGLAGGQLRNFGPGTRLLVL.

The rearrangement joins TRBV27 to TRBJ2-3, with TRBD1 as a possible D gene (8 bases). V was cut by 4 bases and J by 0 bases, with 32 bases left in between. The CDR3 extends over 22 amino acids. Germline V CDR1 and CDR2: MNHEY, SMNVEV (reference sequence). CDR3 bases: TGTGCCAGCAGTTCATTCCCGCCCGGGAGGCAGGGGGCTTGGGCTAGCACAGATACGCAGTATTTT. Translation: CASSSFPPGRQGAWASTDTQYF.

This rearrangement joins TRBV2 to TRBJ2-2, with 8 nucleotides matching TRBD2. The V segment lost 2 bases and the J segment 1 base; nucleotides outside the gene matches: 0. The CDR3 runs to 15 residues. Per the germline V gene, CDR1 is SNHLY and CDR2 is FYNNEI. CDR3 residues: CASSELAGNTGELFF. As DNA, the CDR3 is TGTGCCAGCAGTGAACTAGCGGGGAACACCGGGGAGCTGTTTTTT.

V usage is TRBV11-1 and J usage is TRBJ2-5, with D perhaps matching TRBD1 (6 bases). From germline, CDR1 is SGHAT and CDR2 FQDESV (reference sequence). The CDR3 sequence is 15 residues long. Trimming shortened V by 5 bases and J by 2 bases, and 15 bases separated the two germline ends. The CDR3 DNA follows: TGTGCCAGCAGCCCCGGACAGACTCTTCAAGAGACCCAGTACTTC. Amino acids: CASSPGQTLQETQYF.

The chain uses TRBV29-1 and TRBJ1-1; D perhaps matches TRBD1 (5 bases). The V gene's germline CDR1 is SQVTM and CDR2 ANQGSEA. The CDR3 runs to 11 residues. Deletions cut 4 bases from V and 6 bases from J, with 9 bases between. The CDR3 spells CSVAGIAEAFF. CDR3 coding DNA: TGCAGCGTTGCAGGGATCGCTGAAGCTTTCTTT.

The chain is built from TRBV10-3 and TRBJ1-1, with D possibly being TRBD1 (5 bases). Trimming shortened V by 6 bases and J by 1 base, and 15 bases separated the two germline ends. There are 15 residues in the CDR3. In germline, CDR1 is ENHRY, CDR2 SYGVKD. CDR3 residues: CAISGAGTANTEAFF. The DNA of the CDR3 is TGTGCCATCAGCGGCGCCGGGACTGCGAACACTGAAGCTTTCTTT.

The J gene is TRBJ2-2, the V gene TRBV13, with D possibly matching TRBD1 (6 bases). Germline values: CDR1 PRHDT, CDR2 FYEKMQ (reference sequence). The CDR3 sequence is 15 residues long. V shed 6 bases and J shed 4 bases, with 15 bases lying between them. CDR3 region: CASSSGVEGTGELFF. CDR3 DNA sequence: TGTGCCAGCAGTTCAGGGGTAGAAGGCACCGGGGAGCTGTTTTTT.

The CDR3 loop reads CASSVEGLAAQPFEQYF. Here the CDR3 DNA reads TGTGCCAGCAGCGTAGAGGGACTAGCGGCACAACCTTTCGAGCAGTACTTC. The chain employs TRBV9 and TRBJ2-7, with 11 bases lining up with TRBD2. Trimming cost V 0 bases and J 6 bases; bases outside gene matches: 11. Germline lookup yields CDR1 SGDLS and CDR2 YYNGEE. The CDR3 covers 17 residues. The full variable domain, completed using reference TRBV9 and TRBJ2-7, is DSGVTQTPKHLITATGQRVTLRCSPRSGDLSVYWYQQSLDQGLQFLIQYYNGEERAKGNILERFSAQQFPDLHSELNLSSLELGDSALYFCASSVEGLAAQPFEQYFGPGTRLTVT.

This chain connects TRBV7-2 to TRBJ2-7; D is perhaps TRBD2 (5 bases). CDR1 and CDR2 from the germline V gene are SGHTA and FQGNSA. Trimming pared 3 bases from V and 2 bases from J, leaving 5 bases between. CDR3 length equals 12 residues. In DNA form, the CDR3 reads TGTGCCAGCAGCTTGACTACCTACGAGCAGTACTTC. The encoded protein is CASSLTTYEQYF. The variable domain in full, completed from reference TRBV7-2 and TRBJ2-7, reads GAGVSQSPSNKVTEKGKDVELRCDPISGHTALYWYRQSLGQGLEFLIYFQGNSAPDKSGLPSDRFSAERTGGSVSTLTIQRTQQEDSAVYLCASSLTTYEQYFGPGTRLTVT.

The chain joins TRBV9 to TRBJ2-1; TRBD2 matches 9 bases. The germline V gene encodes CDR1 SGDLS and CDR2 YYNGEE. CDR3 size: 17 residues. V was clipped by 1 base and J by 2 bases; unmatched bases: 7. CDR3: CASSVMASGIAYNEQFF. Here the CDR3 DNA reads TGTGCCAGCAGCGTAATGGCTAGCGGGATCGCCTACAATGAGCAGTTCTTC.

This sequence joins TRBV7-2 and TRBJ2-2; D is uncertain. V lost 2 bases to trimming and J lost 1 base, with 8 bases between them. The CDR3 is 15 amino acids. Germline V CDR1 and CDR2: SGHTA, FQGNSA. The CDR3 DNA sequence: TGTGCCAGCAGCTTACTTTCAGTGAACACCGGGGAGCTGTTTTTT. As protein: CASSLLSVNTGELFF.

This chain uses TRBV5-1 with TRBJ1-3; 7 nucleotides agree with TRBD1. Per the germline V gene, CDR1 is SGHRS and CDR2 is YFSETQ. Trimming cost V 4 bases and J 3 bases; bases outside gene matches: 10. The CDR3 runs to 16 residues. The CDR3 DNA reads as TGCGCCAGCAGCCCTCAAGGGGGCGGCTTTGGAAACACCATATATTTT. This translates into CASSPQGGGFGNTIYF.

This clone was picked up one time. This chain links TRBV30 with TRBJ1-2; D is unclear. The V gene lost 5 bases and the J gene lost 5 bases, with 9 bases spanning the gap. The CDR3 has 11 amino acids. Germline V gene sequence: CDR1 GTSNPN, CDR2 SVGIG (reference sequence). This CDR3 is CAWQSGYGYTF. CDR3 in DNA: TGTGCCTGGCAGTCCGGGTATGGCTACACCTTC.

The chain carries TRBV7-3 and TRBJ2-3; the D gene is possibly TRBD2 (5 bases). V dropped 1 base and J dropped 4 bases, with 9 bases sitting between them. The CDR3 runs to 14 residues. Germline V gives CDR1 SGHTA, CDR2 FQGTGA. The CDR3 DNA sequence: TGTGCCAGCAGCTTAAGGGCTAGCTCAGATACGCAGTATTTT. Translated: CASSLRASSDTQYF.

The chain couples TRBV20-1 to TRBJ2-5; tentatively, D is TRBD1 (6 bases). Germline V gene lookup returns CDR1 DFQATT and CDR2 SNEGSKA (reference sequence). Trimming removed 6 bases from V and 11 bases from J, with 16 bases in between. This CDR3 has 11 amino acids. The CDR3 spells CSATYLGAQYF. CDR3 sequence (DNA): TGCAGTGCGACCTACCTGGGGGCGCAGTACTTC.

As DNA, the CDR3 is TGTGCCAGCTTGCTAGCGGGGGGCAATGAGCAGTTCTTC. Protein: CASLLAGGNEQFF. V gene TRBV6-1 combines with J gene TRBJ2-1; 11 positions agree with TRBD2. Germline V gives CDR1 MNHNS, CDR2 SASEGT. The CDR3 has 13 residues. Unmatched junction bases numbered 3, after V lost 8 bases and J lost 6 bases.